The rows below give T cell receptor beta chains drawn from one sample of a study of blood T cell repertoires in COVID-19. This table comes from immunoSEQ multiplex PCR, and its TCRdb copy is limited to in-frame clones, with some not included. In the table there are some 170,000 clones, roughly 90% of which are singletons. The sequencing input was PBMCs or T cells enriched from blood (not recorded which). The receptors were sampled from a human donor with acute COVID-19. The donor label of this sample is uncertain. Each CDR3 is given with its conserved first and last residue. A D gene is named only where the DNA matches it firmly. The size entry is marked missing in some rows and otherwise reads once, few, many or a size class.

j_call: TRBJ1-2; d_call: TRBD1; v_call: TRBV13; clone_size: NA; cdr3_nt: TGTGCCAGCACGACAGGGACCGCTTCCTTTTATGGCTACACCTTC; cdr3_aa: CASTTGTASFYGYTF
j_call: TRBJ2-7; d_call: TRBD1; v_call: TRBV2; clone_size: NA; cdr3_nt: TGTGCCAGCGGACAGGGTTACGAGCAGTACTTC; cdr3_aa: CASGQGYEQYF
j_call: TRBJ1-3; d_call: TRBD1; v_call: TRBV2; clone_size: NA; cdr3_nt: TGTGCCAGCAGTGAGGGGACAGAGGGTGCCGGAAACACCATATATTTT; cdr3_aa: CASSEGTEGAGNTIYF
j_call: TRBJ1-2; d_call: NA; v_call: TRBV2; clone_size: NA; cdr3_nt: TGTGCCAGCAGGGGGGAGGGGAATGGCTACACCTTC; cdr3_aa: CASRGEGNGYTF
j_call: TRBJ1-2; d_call: NA; v_call: TRBV11-2; clone_size: NA; cdr3_nt: TGTGCCAGCAGCTCCAGGGTACGGCCTTATGGCTACACCTTC; cdr3_aa: CASSSRVRPYGYTF
j_call: TRBJ1-1; d_call: TRBD1; v_call: TRBV10-2; clone_size: NA; cdr3_nt: TGCGCCAGCAGTATTCCCCCAGGGGGCGAAGCTTTCTTT; cdr3_aa: CASSIPPGGEAFF
j_call: TRBJ1-1; d_call: NA; v_call: TRBV24-1; clone_size: NA; cdr3_nt: TGTGCCACCAGTGCCCCTGGGGGGAGAGCTTTCTTT; cdr3_aa: CATSAPGGRAFF
j_call: TRBJ1-2; d_call: TRBD1; v_call: TRBV24-1; clone_size: NA; cdr3_nt: TGTGCCACCAGTGGAGTCGGACAGGCGGGCTATGGCTACACCTTC; cdr3_aa: CATSGVGQAGYGYTF
j_call: TRBJ2-5; d_call: NA; v_call: TRBV13; clone_size: NA; cdr3_nt: TGTGCCAGCAGCTCACCTAGAGAGGTGGACCAAGAGACCCAGTACTTC; cdr3_aa: CASSSPREVDQETQYF
j_call: TRBJ2-7; d_call: TRBD2; v_call: TRBV27; clone_size: NA; cdr3_nt: TGTGCCAGCAGTCGTTCGGGGGGGATAAACGAGCAGTACTTC; cdr3_aa: CASSRSGGINEQYF
j_call: TRBJ2-2; d_call: TRBD1; v_call: TRBV7-2; clone_size: NA; cdr3_nt: TGTGCCAGCAGCTTAGCGGGACAGGGGACCGGGGAGCTGTTTTTT; cdr3_aa: CASSLAGQGTGELFF
j_call: TRBJ2-5; d_call: TRBD2; v_call: TRBV5-8; clone_size: few; cdr3_nt: TGTGCCAGCAGCCCGAGGGAGGGACTAGCACGAGAGACCCAGTACTTC; cdr3_aa: CASSPREGLARETQYF
j_call: TRBJ2-7; d_call: NA; v_call: TRBV4-3; clone_size: NA; cdr3_nt: TGCGCCAGCAGCCAAGTGGCAAGGAATAGCGGTTACGAGCAGTACTTC; cdr3_aa: CASSQVARNSGYEQYF
j_call: TRBJ1-4; d_call: NA; v_call: TRBV30; clone_size: NA; cdr3_nt: TGTGCCTGGACCCCGGGTAGTGAAAAACTGTTTTTT; cdr3_aa: CAWTPGSEKLFF
j_call: TRBJ1-1; d_call: NA; v_call: TRBV27; clone_size: NA; cdr3_nt: TGTGCCAGCAGCACAGCTATGAACACTGAAGCTTTCTTT; cdr3_aa: CASSTAMNTEAFF
j_call: TRBJ2-3; d_call: TRBD2; v_call: TRBV4-1; clone_size: NA; cdr3_nt: TGCGCCAGCAGCCAGGGTATTTTTACTAGCGGGGGAGACACAGATACGCAGTATTTT; cdr3_aa: CASSQGIFTSGGDTDTQYF
j_call: TRBJ2-3; d_call: NA; v_call: TRBV5-1; clone_size: NA; cdr3_nt: TGCGCCAGCAGCTTGACTAGCACAGATACGCAGTATTTT; cdr3_aa: CASSLTSTDTQYF
j_call: TRBJ1-3; d_call: TRBD1; v_call: TRBV6-6; clone_size: NA; cdr3_nt: TGTGCCAGCAGACAGGGGAGCTCTGGAAACACCATATATTTT; cdr3_aa: CASRQGSSGNTIYF
j_call: TRBJ2-3; d_call: TRBD1; v_call: TRBV9; clone_size: NA; cdr3_nt: TGTGCCAGCAGCGCGGGACAGTTGGGATCGGGAGATACGCAGTATTTT; cdr3_aa: CASSAGQLGSGDTQYF
j_call: TRBJ2-7; d_call: TRBD2; v_call: TRBV18; clone_size: NA; cdr3_nt: TGTGCCAGCTCACCCGGACTAGCTTCGTCCCCGGTCTACGAGCAGTACTTC; cdr3_aa: CASSPGLASSPVYEQYF
j_call: TRBJ2-3; d_call: TRBD2; v_call: TRBV19; clone_size: once; cdr3_nt: TGTGCCAGTAGTGCCCTAGCGGGGGGCTCAGATACGCAGTATTTT; cdr3_aa: CASSALAGGSDTQYF
j_call: TRBJ1-2; d_call: TRBD1; v_call: TRBV4-2; clone_size: NA; cdr3_nt: TGTGCCAGCAGCCAAGGGACAGGGGGGAACTATGGCTACACCTTC; cdr3_aa: CASSQGTGGNYGYTF
j_call: TRBJ1-2; d_call: TRBD1; v_call: TRBV7-8; clone_size: once; cdr3_nt: TGTGCCAGCAGCCGTGGGACAGGGGGAGGCTACACCTTC; cdr3_aa: CASSRGTGGGYTF
j_call: TRBJ2-2; d_call: TRBD1; v_call: TRBV24-1; clone_size: NA; cdr3_nt: TGTGCCACCAGTGTATCGGGACAGGGGACCGGGGAGCTGTTTTTT; cdr3_aa: CATSVSGQGTGELFF
j_call: TRBJ1-5; d_call: TRBD1; v_call: TRBV6-6; clone_size: NA; cdr3_nt: TGTGCCAGCAGGCAGGGGGCAGGCAATCAGCCCCAGCATTTT; cdr3_aa: CASRQGAGNQPQHF
j_call: TRBJ2-1; d_call: NA; v_call: TRBV2; clone_size: NA; cdr3_nt: TGTGCCAGTGGGGAGAATTTCTACAATGAGCAGTTCTTC; cdr3_aa: CASGENFYNEQFF
j_call: TRBJ2-3; d_call: NA; v_call: TRBV7-9; clone_size: NA; cdr3_nt: TGTGCCAGCAGCTCCCCCGGTCGCCCTAGCACAGATACGCAGTATTTT; cdr3_aa: CASSSPGRPSTDTQYF
j_call: TRBJ1-1; d_call: NA; v_call: TRBV10-3; clone_size: NA; cdr3_nt: TGTGCCATCAGTGAACGACAGATGAACACTGAAGCTTTCTTT; cdr3_aa: CAISERQMNTEAFF